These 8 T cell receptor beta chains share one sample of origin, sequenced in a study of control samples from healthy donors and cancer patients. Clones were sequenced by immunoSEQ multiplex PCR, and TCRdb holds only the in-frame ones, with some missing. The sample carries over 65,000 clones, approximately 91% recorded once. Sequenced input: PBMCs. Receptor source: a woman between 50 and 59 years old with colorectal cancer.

In DNA, the CDR3 is TGTGCCAGCAGTTTTGGAGGGCCCAATGAAAAACTGTTTTTT. Amino acids: CASSFGGPNEKLFF. The V and J genes are TRBV28 and TRBJ1-4, with D unresolved. V was clipped by 3 bases and J by 5 bases, with 10 bases between them. The CDR3 length is 14 residues. Germline loops: CDR1 MDHEN, CDR2 SYDVKM.

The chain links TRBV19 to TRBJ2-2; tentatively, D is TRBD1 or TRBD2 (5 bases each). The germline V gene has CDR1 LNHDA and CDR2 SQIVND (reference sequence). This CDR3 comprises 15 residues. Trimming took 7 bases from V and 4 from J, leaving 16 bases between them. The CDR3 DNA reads TGTGCCAGTACAATAACGGCAGGGACCACCGGGGAGCTGTTTTTT. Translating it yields CASTITAGTTGELFF.

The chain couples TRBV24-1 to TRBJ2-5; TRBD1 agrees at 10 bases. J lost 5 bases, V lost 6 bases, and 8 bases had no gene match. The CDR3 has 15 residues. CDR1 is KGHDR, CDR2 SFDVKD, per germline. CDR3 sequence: CATSPGTGAGETQYF. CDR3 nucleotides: TGTGCCACCAGTCCCGGGACAGGGGCGGGCGAGACCCAGTACTTC.

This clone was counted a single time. The CDR3 protein is CASSRSALEQFF. CDR3 sequence (DNA): TGTGCCAGCAGCCGATCCGCGCTTGAGCAGTTCTTC. The gene calls are TRBV3-1 (or the pseudogene TRBV3-2) and TRBJ2-1; no clear D. Per germline, CDR1 LGHDT and CDR2 YNNKEL (reference sequence). CDR3 length: 12 amino acids. Trimming removed 4 bases from V and 9 bases from J, with 10 bases in between.

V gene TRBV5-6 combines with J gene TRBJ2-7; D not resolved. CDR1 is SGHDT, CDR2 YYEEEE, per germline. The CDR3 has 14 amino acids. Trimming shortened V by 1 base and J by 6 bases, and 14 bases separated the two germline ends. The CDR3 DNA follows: TGTGCCAGCAGCTTGAGCCCCCTCGGGTTCGAGCAGTACGTC. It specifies CASSLSPLGFEQYV.

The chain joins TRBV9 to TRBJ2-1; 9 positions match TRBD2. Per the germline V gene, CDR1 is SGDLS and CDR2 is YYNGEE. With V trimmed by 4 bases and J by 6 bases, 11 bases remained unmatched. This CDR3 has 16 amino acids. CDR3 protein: CASSPRVAGGPNEQFF. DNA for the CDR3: TGTGCCAGCAGCCCCCGTGTGGCGGGGGGGCCCAATGAGCAGTTCTTC.

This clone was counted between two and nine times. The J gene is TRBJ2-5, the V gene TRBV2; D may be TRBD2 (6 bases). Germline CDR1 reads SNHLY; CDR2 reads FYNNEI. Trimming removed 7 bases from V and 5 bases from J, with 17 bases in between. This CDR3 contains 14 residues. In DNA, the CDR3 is TGTGCCAGCACGTCTACGGGGGTAGTGGAGACCCAGTACTTC. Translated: CASTSTGVVETQYF.

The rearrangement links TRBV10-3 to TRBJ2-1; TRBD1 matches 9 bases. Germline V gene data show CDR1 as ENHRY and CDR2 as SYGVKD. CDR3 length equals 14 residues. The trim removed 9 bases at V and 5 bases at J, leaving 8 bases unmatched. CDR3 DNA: TGTGCCATTTCCCCCGGGACAGGGAACAATGAGCAGTTCTTC. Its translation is CAISPGTGNNEQFF.